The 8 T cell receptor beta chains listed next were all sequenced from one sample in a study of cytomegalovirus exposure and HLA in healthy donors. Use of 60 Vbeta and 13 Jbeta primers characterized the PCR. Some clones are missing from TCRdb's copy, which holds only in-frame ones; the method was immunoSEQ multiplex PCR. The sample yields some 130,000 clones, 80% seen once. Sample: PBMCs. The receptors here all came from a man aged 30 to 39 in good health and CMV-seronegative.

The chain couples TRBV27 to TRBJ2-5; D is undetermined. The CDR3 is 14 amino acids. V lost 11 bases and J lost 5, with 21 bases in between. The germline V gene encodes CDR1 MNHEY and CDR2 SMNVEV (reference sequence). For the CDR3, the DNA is TGTGCCTGTTCTACTCGGGTTGGCGATGAGACCCAGTACTTC. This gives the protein CACSTRVGDETQYF.

The DNA of the CDR3 is TGTGCCAGCAGGCTAGCGTCCGGGGAGCTGTTTTTT. Its translation: CASRLASGELFF. J is TRBJ2-2 and V is TRBV27; a weak D match, TRBD2 (6 bases). Germline lookup yields CDR1 MNHEY and CDR2 SMNVEV (reference sequence). Deletions cut 6 bases from V and 6 bases from J, with 8 bases between. This CDR3 is built from 12 residues.

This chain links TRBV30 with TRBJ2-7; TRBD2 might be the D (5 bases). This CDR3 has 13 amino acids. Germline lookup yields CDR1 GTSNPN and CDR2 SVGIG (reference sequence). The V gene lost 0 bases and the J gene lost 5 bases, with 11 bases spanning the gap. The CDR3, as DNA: TGTGCCTGGAGTGTCAGTTCCGGGGACGAGCAGTACTTC. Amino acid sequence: CAWSVSSGDEQYF.

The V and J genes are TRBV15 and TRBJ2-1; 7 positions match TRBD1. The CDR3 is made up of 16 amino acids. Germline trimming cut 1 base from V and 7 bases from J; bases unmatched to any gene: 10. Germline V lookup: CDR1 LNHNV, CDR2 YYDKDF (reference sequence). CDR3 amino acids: CATSRVRAPTGNEQFF. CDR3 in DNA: TGTGCCACCAGCAGAGTCCGAGCTCCGACAGGGAATGAGCAGTTCTTC.

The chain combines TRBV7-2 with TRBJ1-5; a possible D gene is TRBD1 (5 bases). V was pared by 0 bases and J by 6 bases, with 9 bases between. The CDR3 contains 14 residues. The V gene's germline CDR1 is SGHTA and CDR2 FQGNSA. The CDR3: CASSLAQGSQPQHF. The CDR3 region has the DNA TGTGCCAGCAGCTTAGCTCAGGGAAGTCAGCCCCAGCATTTT.

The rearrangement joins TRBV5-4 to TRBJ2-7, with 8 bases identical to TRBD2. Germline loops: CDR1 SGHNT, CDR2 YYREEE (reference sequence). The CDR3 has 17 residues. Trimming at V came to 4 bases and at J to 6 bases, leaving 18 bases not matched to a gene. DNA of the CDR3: TGTGCCAGCAGCCTCCCCGGGGTCCGAGCGGGAGTGGGCGAGCAGTACTTC. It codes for CASSLPGVRAGVGEQYF.

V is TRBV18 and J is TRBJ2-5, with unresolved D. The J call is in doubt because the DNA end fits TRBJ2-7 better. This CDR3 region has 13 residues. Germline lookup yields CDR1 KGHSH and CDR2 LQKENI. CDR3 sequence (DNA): TGTGCCAGCTCACCACCATTCTCCTACGAGCAGTACTTC. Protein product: CASSPPFSYEQYF.

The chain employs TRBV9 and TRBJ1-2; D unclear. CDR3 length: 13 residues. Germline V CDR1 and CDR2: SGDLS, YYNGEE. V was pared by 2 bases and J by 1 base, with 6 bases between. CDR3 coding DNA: TGTGCCAGCAGCGTCGGGGTTAACTATGGCTACACCTTC. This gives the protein CASSVGVNYGYTF.